This passage covers 2 T cell receptor beta chains from one sample sequenced in a study of CD8 T cells in ankylosing spondylitis. TCRdb used MiXCR to reprocess the 5' RACE reads, holding one entry per CDR3 protein. The sample contains under 250,000 distinct CDR3 sequences, roughly 32% of which appear only once. Input material: blood, either unsorted or a sorted T cell fraction (not recorded which). These receptors were collected from a male donor with ankylosing spondylitis or in good health (not recorded which).

Many counts were recorded for this clonotype. The chain employs TRBV20-1 and TRBJ2-3, with a possible D match to TRBD2 (5 bases). V was pared by 3 bases and J by 2 bases, with 9 bases between. Germline CDR1 and CDR2: DFQATT and SNEGSKA (reference sequence). The length of the CDR3 is 13 residues. The CDR3 loop is CSASKAATDTQYF. The CDR3 coding sequence is TGCAGTGCTAGCAAAGCGGCCACAGATACGCAGTATTTT.

This clonotype came up a few times. V is TRBV20-1 and J is TRBJ2-1; 9 bases agree with TRBD1. J gave up 14 bases and V 1 base, and 12 bases lay outside the gene matches. Germline loops: CDR1 DFQATT, CDR2 SNEGSKA (reference sequence). The CDR3 is 14 residues long. The CDR3 DNA sequence: TGCAGTGCTAGAGGGGAACCGGGGACAGGGAAAGAGTTCTTC. This translates into CSARGEPGTGKEFF.